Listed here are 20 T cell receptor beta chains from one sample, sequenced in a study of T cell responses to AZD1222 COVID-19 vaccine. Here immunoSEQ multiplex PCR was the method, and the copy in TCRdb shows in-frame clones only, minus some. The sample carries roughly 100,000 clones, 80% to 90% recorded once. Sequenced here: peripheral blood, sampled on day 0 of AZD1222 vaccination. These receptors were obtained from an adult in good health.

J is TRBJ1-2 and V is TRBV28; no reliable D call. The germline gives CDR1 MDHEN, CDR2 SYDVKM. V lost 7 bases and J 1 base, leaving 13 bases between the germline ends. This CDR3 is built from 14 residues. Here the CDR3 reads CASTMGLGNYGYTF. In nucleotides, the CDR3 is TGTGCCAGCACGATGGGGTTAGGTAACTATGGCTACACCTTC.

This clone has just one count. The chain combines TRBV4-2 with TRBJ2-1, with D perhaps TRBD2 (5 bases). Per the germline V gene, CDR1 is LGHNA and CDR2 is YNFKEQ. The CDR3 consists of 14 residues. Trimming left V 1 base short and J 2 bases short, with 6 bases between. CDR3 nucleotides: TGTGCCAGCAGCCAAGCCGGGGCCTACAATGAGCAGTTCTTC. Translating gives CASSQAGAYNEQFF.

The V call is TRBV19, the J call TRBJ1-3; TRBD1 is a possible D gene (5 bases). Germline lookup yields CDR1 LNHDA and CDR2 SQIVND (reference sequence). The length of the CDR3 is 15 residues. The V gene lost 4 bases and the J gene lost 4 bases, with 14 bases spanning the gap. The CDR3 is CASSTQRDLGNTIYF. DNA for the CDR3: TGTGCCAGTAGTACTCAACGGGACCTGGGAAACACCATATATTTT.

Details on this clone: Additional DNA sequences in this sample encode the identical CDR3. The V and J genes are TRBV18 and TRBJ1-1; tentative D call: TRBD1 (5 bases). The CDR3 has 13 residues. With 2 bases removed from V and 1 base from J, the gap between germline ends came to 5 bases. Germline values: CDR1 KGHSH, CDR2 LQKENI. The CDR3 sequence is CASSPGQNTEAFF. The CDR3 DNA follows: TGTGCCAGCTCACCAGGACAGAACACTGAAGCTTTCTTT.

The DNA of the CDR3 is TGTGCCACCAGCAGAGATCGGGCTGAATATAGGACAGATCCCTATGGCTACACCTTC. This codes for CATSRDRAEYRTDPYGYTF. The chain uses TRBV15 and TRBJ1-2; possibly TRBD1 for D (6 bases). This CDR3 is built from 19 residues. V was shortened by 0 bases and J by 4 bases, with 24 bases between the two germline ends. From germline, CDR1 is LNHNV and CDR2 YYDKDF (reference sequence).

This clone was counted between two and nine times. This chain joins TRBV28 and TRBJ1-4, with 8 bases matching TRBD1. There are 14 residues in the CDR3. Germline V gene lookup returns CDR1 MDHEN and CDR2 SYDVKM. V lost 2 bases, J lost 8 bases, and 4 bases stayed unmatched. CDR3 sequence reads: CASSLGQGREKLFF. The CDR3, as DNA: TGTGCCAGCAGTTTAGGACAGGGCAGGGAAAAACTGTTTTTT.

CDR3 bases: TGTGCCAGCAGTTACGATTCCGGGGCTTCCTACGAGCAGTACTTC. It encodes CASSYDSGASYEQYF. The V call is TRBV6-6, the J call TRBJ2-7; D is tentatively TRBD1 or TRBD2 (5 bases each). The V gene's germline CDR1 is MNHNY and CDR2 SVGAGI (reference sequence). The CDR3 consists of 15 residues. V lost 2 bases, J lost 1 base, and 12 bases lay in between.

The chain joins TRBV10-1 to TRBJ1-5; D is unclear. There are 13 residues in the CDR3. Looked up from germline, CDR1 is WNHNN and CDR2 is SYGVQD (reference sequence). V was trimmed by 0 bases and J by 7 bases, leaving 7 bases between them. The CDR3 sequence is CASSESYGQPQHF. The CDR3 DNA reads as TGCGCCAGCAGTGAGTCCTATGGGCAGCCCCAGCATTTT.

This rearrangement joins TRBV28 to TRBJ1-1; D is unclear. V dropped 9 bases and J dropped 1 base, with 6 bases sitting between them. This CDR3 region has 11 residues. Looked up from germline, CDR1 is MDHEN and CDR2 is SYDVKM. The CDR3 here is CASYQNTEAFF. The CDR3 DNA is TGTGCCAGTTACCAGAACACTGAAGCTTTCTTT.

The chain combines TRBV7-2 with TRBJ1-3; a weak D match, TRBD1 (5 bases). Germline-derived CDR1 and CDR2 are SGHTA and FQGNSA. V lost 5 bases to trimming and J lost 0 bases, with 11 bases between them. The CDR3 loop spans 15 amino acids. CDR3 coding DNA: TGTGCCAGCAGCCCTGGGGCAATCTCTGGAAACACCATATATTTT. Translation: CASSPGAISGNTIYF.

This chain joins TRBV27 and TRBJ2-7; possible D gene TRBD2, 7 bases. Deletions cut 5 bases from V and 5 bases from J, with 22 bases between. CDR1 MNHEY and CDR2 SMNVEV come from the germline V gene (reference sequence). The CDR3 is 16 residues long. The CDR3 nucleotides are TGTGCCAGCAGTGCCGCGCGGGCGGGGGCATTCCACGAGCAGTACTTC. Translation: CASSAARAGAFHEQYF.

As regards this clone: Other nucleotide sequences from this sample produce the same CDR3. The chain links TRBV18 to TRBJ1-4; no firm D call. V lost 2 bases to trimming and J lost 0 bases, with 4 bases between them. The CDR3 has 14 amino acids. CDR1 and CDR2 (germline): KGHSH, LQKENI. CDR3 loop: CASSPGATNEKLFF. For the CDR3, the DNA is TGTGCCAGCTCACCAGGGGCAACTAATGAAAAACTGTTTTTT.

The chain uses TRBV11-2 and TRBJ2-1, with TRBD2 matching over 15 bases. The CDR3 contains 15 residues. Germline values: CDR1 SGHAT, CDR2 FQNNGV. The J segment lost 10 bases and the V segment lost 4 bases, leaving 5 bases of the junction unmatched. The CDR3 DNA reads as TGTGCCAGCAGCTCGGGACTAGCGGGGGGAGGGGAGCAGTTCTTC. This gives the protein CASSSGLAGGGEQFF.

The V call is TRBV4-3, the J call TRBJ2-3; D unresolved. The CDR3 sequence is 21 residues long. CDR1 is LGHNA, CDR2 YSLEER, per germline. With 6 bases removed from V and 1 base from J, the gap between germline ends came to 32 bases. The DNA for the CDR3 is TGCGCCAGCAGTTATCAATTAGGCGCGAGTAAGGACGGTGGTCGCACAGATACGCAGTATTTT. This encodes CASSYQLGASKDGGRTDTQYF.

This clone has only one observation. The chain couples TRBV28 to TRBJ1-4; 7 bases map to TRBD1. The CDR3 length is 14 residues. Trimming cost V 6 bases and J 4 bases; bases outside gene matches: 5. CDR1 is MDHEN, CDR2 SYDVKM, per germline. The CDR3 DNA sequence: TGTGCCAGCAGATACAGGGGAAATAATGAAAAACTGTTTTTT. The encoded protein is CASRYRGNNEKLFF.

The CDR3 nucleotides read TGTGCCAGCAGTCCACAGGGGATAAATGGCTACACCTTC. The encoded protein is CASSPQGINGYTF. V usage is TRBV28 and J usage is TRBJ1-2, with 7 nucleotides matching TRBD1. The V segment lost 5 bases and the J segment 6 bases; nucleotides outside the gene matches: 6. The CDR3 sequence is 13 residues long. Germline CDR1 reads MDHEN; CDR2 reads SYDVKM.

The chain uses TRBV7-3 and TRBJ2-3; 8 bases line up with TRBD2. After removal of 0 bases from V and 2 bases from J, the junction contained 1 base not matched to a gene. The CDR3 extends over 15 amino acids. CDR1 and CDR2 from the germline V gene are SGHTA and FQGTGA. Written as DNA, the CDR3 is TGTGCCAGCAGCTTAACTGGACTAGCCACAGATACGCAGTATTTT. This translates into CASSLTGLATDTQYF.

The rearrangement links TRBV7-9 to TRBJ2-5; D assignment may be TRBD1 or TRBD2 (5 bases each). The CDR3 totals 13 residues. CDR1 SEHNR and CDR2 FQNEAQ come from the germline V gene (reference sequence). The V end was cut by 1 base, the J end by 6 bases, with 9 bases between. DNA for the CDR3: TGTGCCAGCAGCTTAGAGGGGAGAAAGACCCAGTACTTC. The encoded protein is CASSLEGRKTQYF.

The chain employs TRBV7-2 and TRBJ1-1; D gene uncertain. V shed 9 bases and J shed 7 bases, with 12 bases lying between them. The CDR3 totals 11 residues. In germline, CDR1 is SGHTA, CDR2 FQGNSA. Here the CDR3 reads CASSSRVEAFF. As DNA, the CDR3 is TGTGCCAGTTCAAGTAGGGTTGAAGCTTTCTTT.

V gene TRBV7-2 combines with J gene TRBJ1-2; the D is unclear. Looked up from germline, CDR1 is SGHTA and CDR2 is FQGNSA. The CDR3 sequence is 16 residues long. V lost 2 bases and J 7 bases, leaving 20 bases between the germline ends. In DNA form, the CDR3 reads TGTGCCAGCAGCTTATTCGGACGGGGAGATTCGGGTGGCTACACCTTC. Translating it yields CASSLFGRGDSGGYTF.